The 24 T cell receptor beta chains listed next were all sequenced from one sample in a study of cytomegalovirus exposure and HLA in healthy donors. It was with 60 Vbeta and 13 Jbeta primers that the PCR ran. The assay was immunoSEQ multiplex PCR, and TCRdb's table has in-frame clones only and misses some. This table holds about 160,000 clones, 70% to 80% found once. The sequencing sample was made of PBMCs. Source of these receptors: a middle-aged man in good health and CMV-seronegative.

To note about this clone: An end of the junction does not agree with germline; a read error may underlie this. The chain couples TRBV7-9 to TRBJ2-7; TRBD2 might be the D (6 bases). The CDR3 has 14 residues. In germline, CDR1 is SEHNR, CDR2 FQNEAQ (reference sequence). CDR3 sequence (DNA): TGTTCCAGCAGCTTCTCTAGCGCTTACTACGAGCAGTACTTC. Translating gives CSSSFSSAYYEQYF.

The J gene is TRBJ1-5, the V gene TRBV6-6; D is uncertain. The germline V gene encodes CDR1 MNHNY and CDR2 SVGAGI (reference sequence). CDR3 size: 13 residues. V was clipped by 2 bases and J by 7 bases, with 9 bases between them. This CDR3 reads CASSYTGKQPQHF. The DNA of the CDR3 is TGTGCCAGCAGTTACACGGGGAAGCAGCCCCAGCATTTT.

V is TRBV6-1 and J is TRBJ1-5; 11 bases map to TRBD1. Per the germline V gene, CDR1 is MNHNS and CDR2 is SASEGT. J gave up 3 bases and V 5 bases, and 3 bases lay outside the gene matches. This CDR3 is 15 amino acids long. Here the CDR3 reads CASSRDRGDNQPQHF. DNA for the CDR3: TGTGCCAGCAGTCGGGACAGGGGGGACAATCAGCCCCAGCATTTT.

A few counts support this clone. The gene calls are TRBV2 and TRBJ2-5; 7 bases are shared with TRBD2. V dropped 10 bases and J dropped 5; count of bases not matched to a gene: 16. CDR1 is SNHLY and CDR2 is FYNNEI in the germline V gene. The CDR3 has 15 residues. CDR3 bases: TGTGCCACCAAAGCTAGGCTAGCGGAAGGGGAGACCCAGTACTTC. It is translated as CATKARLAEGETQYF.

The V call is TRBV27, the J call TRBJ2-2, with D possibly TRBD1 on 5 matching bases. This CDR3 region has 16 residues. Germline assignment: CDR1 MNHEY and CDR2 SMNVEV (reference sequence). The germline V and J ends were trimmed by 8 bases and 1 base, with 17 bases remaining between them. The CDR3 region is CASLPRAGLNTGELFF. The CDR3 DNA is TGTGCCAGCCTCCCAAGGGCAGGGCTGAACACCGGGGAGCTGTTTTTT.

The DNA for the CDR3 is TGTGCCAGCAGCCGGGGTCTGGCTAGCGAGGCGTACGAGCAGTACTTC. This translates into CASSRGLASEAYEQYF. V and J are TRBV7-2 and TRBJ2-7; D may be TRBD2 (6 bases). From germline, CDR1 is SGHTA and CDR2 FQGNSA. The CDR3 sequence is 16 residues long. Deletions cut 5 bases from V and 4 bases from J, with 21 bases between.

J is TRBJ1-5 and V is TRBV6-1, with 8 bases identical to TRBD1. The V segment lost 5 bases and the J segment 10 bases; nucleotides outside the gene matches: 13. This CDR3 comprises 15 residues. Per germline, CDR1 MNHNS and CDR2 SASEGT. The CDR3 DNA reads as TGTGCCAGCAGTTCAAACGGACAGGGAAGTTATCCCCAGCATTTT. This sequence encodes CASSSNGQGSYPQHF.

Only one count was recorded for this clone. The chain has TRBV6-1 and TRBJ1-3; TRBD1 agrees at 7 bases. Per the germline V gene, CDR1 is MNHNS and CDR2 is SASEGT. CDR3 length: 14 amino acids. The junction had 5 bases not matched to a gene; V was cut back by 6 bases and J by 3 bases. CDR3 protein: CASSPGTDGNTIYF. In nucleotides, the CDR3 is TGTGCCAGCAGCCCCGGGACAGATGGAAACACCATATATTTT.

This clone occurred once. The chain is built from TRBV7-9 and TRBJ2-1, with D possibly TRBD1 on 6 matching bases. The CDR3 is made up of 12 amino acids. Trimming shortened V by 8 bases and J by 7 bases, and 12 bases separated the two germline ends. CDR1 is SEHNR and CDR2 is FQNEAQ in the germline V gene (reference sequence). The CDR3 DNA sequence: TGTGCCAGCGGCCCTACAGGGAATGAGCAGTTCTTC. Encoded protein: CASGPTGNEQFF.

In this sample, this clone turned up a few times. This chain joins TRBV12-5 and TRBJ1-2, with 8 nucleotides matching TRBD1. This CDR3 region has 19 residues. The V and J ends lost 2 bases and 5 bases, in that order; junction bases with no gene match: 19. CDR1 is LGHNT, CDR2 FRNRAP, per germline. DNA of the CDR3: TGTGCTAGTGGTTTGTGGGGACCTAACACTGACAGGGGCAGGTATGGCTACACCTTC. It codes for CASGLWGPNTDRGRYGYTF.

This clone was detected once. V gene TRBV2 combines with J gene TRBJ2-7, with TRBD2 matching over 7 bases. With 4 bases clipped from V and 4 bases from J, the junction kept 7 bases outside the gene matches. This CDR3 region has 14 residues. Germline-derived CDR1 and CDR2 are SNHLY and FYNNEI. The chain's CDR3 is CASSVERGDYEQYF. The CDR3 DNA reads as TGTGCCAGCAGTGTTGAGCGGGGTGATTACGAGCAGTACTTC.

The chain links TRBV9 to TRBJ2-7; TRBD1 matches at 8 bases. The CDR3 runs 15 residues. Germline CDR1 reads SGDLS; CDR2 reads YYNGEE. Unmatched junction bases numbered 12, after V lost 3 bases and J lost 7 bases. Written as DNA, the CDR3 is TGTGCCAGCAGCGACCGGACAGGGATCGTTGGAGAGCAGTACTTC. This gives the protein CASSDRTGIVGEQYF.

The chain links TRBV5-1 to TRBJ2-7; TRBD2 matches 10 bases. The V and J ends lost 3 bases and 2 bases, in that order; junction bases with no gene match: 8. This CDR3 is built from 16 residues. Germline CDR1 reads SGHRS; CDR2 reads YFSETQ. CDR3 sequence: CASSSGLAVIPYEQYF. The CDR3 nucleotides read TGCGCCAGCAGCTCTGGACTAGCGGTAATTCCCTACGAGCAGTACTTC.

This chain uses TRBV28 with TRBJ2-2; 12 bases match TRBD2. V shed 3 bases, J shed 5 bases, and the junction held 10 bases outside the gene matches. Germline CDR1 and CDR2: MDHEN and SYDVKM. There are 18 residues in the CDR3. This CDR3 is CASSFGTSGRGRTGELFF. The DNA of the CDR3 is TGTGCCAGCAGTTTTGGGACTAGCGGGCGCGGGAGGACCGGGGAGCTGTTTTTT.

This clone was seen a handful of times. The chain employs TRBV6-1 and TRBJ1-5; possibly TRBD1 for D (6 bases). Germline CDR1 reads MNHNS; CDR2 reads SASEGT. Trimming removed 10 bases at V and 6 bases at J, with 16 bases between. CDR3 length: 13 amino acids. CDR3 in DNA: TGTGCCACCGGGGGGGGGCTGTTTCAGCCCCAGCATTTT. It codes for CATGGGLFQPQHF.

This clone was counted only a few times. This sequence joins TRBV5-4 and TRBJ2-2, with a tentative D call TRBD1 (7 bases). CDR1 and CDR2 from the germline V gene are SGHNT and YYREEE (reference sequence). CDR3 size: 14 residues. V shed 3 bases and J shed 5 bases, with 11 bases lying between them. The CDR3 region is CASSWAGGTGELFF. CDR3 sequence (DNA): TGTGCCAGCAGCTGGGCAGGGGGGACCGGGGAGCTGTTTTTT.

The chain employs TRBV5-1 and TRBJ1-1; D gene unclear. The germline V gene encodes CDR1 SGHRS and CDR2 YFSETQ. V was shortened by 0 bases and J by 0 bases, with 6 bases between the two germline ends. The CDR3 is 14 residues long. The DNA for the CDR3 is TGCGCCAGCAGCTTGGGTATTCTGAACACTGAAGCTTTCTTT. It translates to CASSLGILNTEAFF.

The CDR3 bases are TGTGCCAGCAGGGACGGGCAGAAACAAGAGACCCAGTACTTC. It yields the protein CASRDGQKQETQYF. This chain connects TRBV6-4 to TRBJ2-5; D is ambiguous. V shed 6 bases and J shed 2 bases, with 13 bases lying between them. The germline V gene has CDR1 MRHNA and CDR2 SNTAGT. The CDR3 runs 14 residues.

The chain is built from TRBV13 and TRBJ2-3; 9 positions match TRBD2. This CDR3 is built from 15 residues. Germline lookup yields CDR1 PRHDT and CDR2 FYEKMQ (reference sequence). Germline trimming cut 2 bases from V and 0 bases from J; bases unmatched to any gene: 0. This CDR3 is CASSLLAGSTDTQYF. DNA of the CDR3: TGTGCCAGCAGCTTACTAGCGGGAAGCACAGATACGCAGTATTTT.

The V call is TRBV6-1, the J call TRBJ1-3, with D unclear. The germline V gene encodes CDR1 MNHNS and CDR2 SASEGT. The CDR3 consists of 20 residues. Trimming pared 3 bases from V and 0 bases from J, leaving 24 bases between. CDR3 sequence (DNA): TGTGCCAGCAGTGAGACCCGTTTAACACCCACCCAGCGCTCTGGAAACACCATATATTTT. Translating gives CASSETRLTPTQRSGNTIYF.

This clone was observed once. CDR3 residues: CASSSSDREPYYEQYF. The DNA of the CDR3 is TGTGCCAGCAGCTCATCCGACAGGGAACCGTACTACGAGCAGTACTTC. This chain joins TRBV7-8 and TRBJ2-7, with 7 bases fitting TRBD1. The V and J ends lost 4 bases and 3 bases, in that order; junction bases with no gene match: 12. This CDR3 comprises 16 residues. Per germline, CDR1 SGHVS and CDR2 FQNEAQ.

This chain connects TRBV5-1 to TRBJ1-4, with TRBD1 matching over 7 bases. V shed 1 base, J shed 0 bases, and the junction held 6 bases outside the gene matches. Germline lookup yields CDR1 SGHRS and CDR2 YFSETQ. The CDR3 runs 17 residues. CDR3 protein: CASSLLRGPTTNEKLFF. The CDR3 DNA sequence: TGCGCCAGCAGCTTGCTGAGGGGGCCAACAACTAATGAAAAACTGTTTTTT. The whole variable domain, remainder taken from reference TRBV5-1 and TRBJ1-4, is KAGVTQTPRYLIKTRGQQVTLSCSPISGHRSVSWYQQTPGQGLQFLFEYFSETQRNKGNFPGRFSGRQFSNSRSEMNVSTLELGDSALYLCASSLLRGPTTNEKLFFGSGTQLSVL.

The rearrangement uses TRBV6-5 and TRBJ2-5; 7 positions agree with TRBD2. The CDR3 has 15 amino acids. In germline, CDR1 is MNHEY, CDR2 SVGAGI. Trimming removed 5 bases from V and 2 bases from J; junction bases left unmatched: 8. CDR3 protein: CASSGIAGPQETQYF. In DNA form, the CDR3 reads TGTGCCAGCAGTGGAATAGCGGGCCCTCAAGAGACCCAGTACTTC.

The chain has TRBV5-4 and TRBJ2-7, with D maybe TRBD2 (6 bases). The CDR3 extends over 15 amino acids. The V end was cut by 4 bases, the J end by 5 bases, with 19 bases between. The germline V gene encodes CDR1 SGHNT and CDR2 YYREEE (reference sequence). DNA for the CDR3: TGTGCCAGCAGCCTCGGGGGACTGCGCCGTGACGAGCAGTACTTC. This codes for CASSLGGLRRDEQYF.